This is a list of T cell receptor beta chains from one sample in a study of cytomegalovirus exposure and HLA in healthy donors. TCRdb's table, derived via immunoSEQ multiplex PCR, lists solely in-frame clones and lacks some. Of around 130,000 clones in the sample, roughly three fifths were seen once. Sequencing was carried out using PBMCs. These receptors all stem from a man aged 18 to 30 in good health and CMV-seronegative. Each CDR3 is given with its conserved first and last residue. The D gene is left open where the match is weak. Not all rows give a size; the values are once, few, many and, for expanded clones, a class.

cdr3_aa: CASSLAASGFPEAFF
cdr3_nt: TGTGCCAGCAGCTTAGCGGCTTCGGGGTTCCCTGAAGCTTTCTTT
d_call: .
clone_size: few
v_call: TRBV7-8
j_call: TRBJ1-1
cdr3_length: 15

cdr3_aa: CASSMREVIGELFF
cdr3_nt: TGTGCCAGTAGTATGAGAGAAGTCATCGGGGAGCTGTTTTTT
d_call: .
clone_size: .
v_call: TRBV19
j_call: TRBJ2-2
cdr3_length: 14

cdr3_aa: CASSYSLGPYEQYF
cdr3_nt: TGTGCCAGCAGTTACTCGCTGGGGCCCTACGAGCAGTACTTC
d_call: .
clone_size: .
v_call: TRBV6-5
j_call: TRBJ2-7
cdr3_length: 14

cdr3_aa: CASSVEIDSGELFF
cdr3_nt: TGTGCCAGCAGCGTAGAGATAGACTCCGGGGAGCTGTTTTTT
d_call: .
clone_size: .
v_call: TRBV9
j_call: TRBJ2-2
cdr3_length: 14

cdr3_aa: CASSLEHETQYF
cdr3_nt: TGTGCCAGCAGCTTAGAACACGAGACCCAGTACTTC
d_call: .
clone_size: .
v_call: TRBV11-2
j_call: TRBJ2-5
cdr3_length: 12

cdr3_aa: CASSLASRTSGRGYEQYF
cdr3_nt: TGTGCCAGCAGCTTAGCATCGCGGACTAGCGGGAGGGGATACGAGCAGTACTTC
d_call: TRBD2
clone_size: .
v_call: TRBV7-2
j_call: TRBJ2-7
cdr3_length: 18

cdr3_aa: CASSGGLNTGELFF
cdr3_nt: TGTGCCAGCAGCGGGGGGCTCAACACCGGGGAGCTGTTTTTT
d_call: .
clone_size: .
v_call: TRBV25-1
j_call: TRBJ2-2
cdr3_length: 14

cdr3_aa: CASSAETSAYNEQFF
cdr3_nt: TGTGCCAGCAGCGCCGAAACTAGCGCTTACAATGAGCAGTTCTTC
d_call: TRBD2
clone_size: .
v_call: TRBV7-2
j_call: TRBJ2-1
cdr3_length: 15

cdr3_aa: CSSKSAGRVQETQYF
cdr3_nt: TGCTCCAGCAAGTCAGCAGGGAGGGTCCAAGAGACCCAGTACTTC
d_call: TRBD2
clone_size: .
v_call: TRBV10-1
j_call: TRBJ2-5
cdr3_length: 15

cdr3_aa: CARSLAAGQGHQPQHF
cdr3_nt: TGTGCCCGCAGCTTAGCGGCAGGACAGGGTCATCAGCCCCAGCATTTT
d_call: TRBD1
clone_size: .
v_call: TRBV7-2
j_call: TRBJ1-5
cdr3_length: 16

cdr3_aa: CASSKQGALTEAFF
cdr3_nt: TGTGCCAGCAGTAAGCAGGGGGCTCTGACTGAAGCTTTCTTT
d_call: TRBD1
clone_size: .
v_call: TRBV7-9
j_call: TRBJ1-1
cdr3_length: 14

cdr3_aa: CASSPQLTSGVTDTQYF
cdr3_nt: TGTGCCAGCAGTCCCCAATTGACTAGCGGGGTCACAGATACGCAGTATTTT
d_call: TRBD2
clone_size: .
v_call: TRBV27
j_call: TRBJ2-3
cdr3_length: 17

cdr3_aa: CASTTTGRIDLSNEKLFF
cdr3_nt: TGTGCCAGCACAACGACAGGGCGAATTGACTTGTCTAATGAAAAACTGTTTTTT
d_call: TRBD1
clone_size: once
v_call: TRBV19
j_call: TRBJ1-4
cdr3_length: 18

cdr3_aa: CASSPLAGVNEQFF
cdr3_nt: TGTGCCAGCAGCCCGTTAGCGGGAGTGAATGAGCAGTTCTTC
d_call: TRBD2
clone_size: .
v_call: TRBV6-5
j_call: TRBJ2-1
cdr3_length: 14

cdr3_aa: CASKEKTPSEQFF
cdr3_nt: TGTGCCAGTAAAGAAAAGACTCCGAGCGAGCAGTTCTTC
d_call: .
clone_size: once
v_call: TRBV19
j_call: TRBJ2-1
cdr3_length: 13

cdr3_aa: CAWSPGLGSGKQYF
cdr3_nt: TGTGCCTGGAGTCCGGGACTCGGTTCGGGGAAGCAGTACTTC
d_call: .
clone_size: .
v_call: TRBV30
j_call: TRBJ2-7
cdr3_length: 14

cdr3_aa: CATSRFGSGETQYF
cdr3_nt: TGTGCCACCAGCAGGTTCGGGTCGGGGGAGACCCAGTACTTC
d_call: .
clone_size: .
v_call: TRBV15
j_call: TRBJ2-5
cdr3_length: 14

cdr3_aa: CASSPPGGSYEQYF
cdr3_nt: TGTGCCAGCAGCCCACCCGGGGGCTCCTACGAGCAGTACTTC
d_call: .
clone_size: .
v_call: TRBV7-6
j_call: TRBJ2-7
cdr3_length: 14

cdr3_aa: CASSLLRYEQYF
cdr3_nt: TGTGCCAGCAGCTTATTGCGGTACGAGCAGTACTTC
d_call: .
clone_size: few
v_call: TRBV7-2
j_call: TRBJ2-7
cdr3_length: 12

cdr3_aa: CASSVGQDFSYEQYF
cdr3_nt: TGTGCCAGCAGCGTAGGACAGGACTTCTCCTACGAGCAGTACTTC
d_call: .
clone_size: few
v_call: TRBV9
j_call: TRBJ2-7
cdr3_length: 15

cdr3_aa: CASSYEGRSTEAFF
cdr3_nt: TGTGCCAGCAGTTACGAAGGTCGGAGCACTGAAGCTTTCTTT
d_call: .
clone_size: few
v_call: TRBV6-5
j_call: TRBJ1-1
cdr3_length: 14

cdr3_aa: CASKDRENSPLHF
cdr3_nt: TGTGCCAGCAAAGACAGGGAGAATTCACCCCTCCACTTT
d_call: TRBD1
clone_size: .
v_call: TRBV5-6
j_call: TRBJ1-6
cdr3_length: 13

cdr3_aa: CASSEQVQETQYF
cdr3_nt: TGCGCCAGCAGCGAACAGGTCCAAGAGACCCAGTACTTC
d_call: .
clone_size: .
v_call: TRBV10-2
j_call: TRBJ2-5
cdr3_length: 13